The 19 T cell receptor beta chains listed next were all sequenced from one sample in a study of shared clonotypes between healthy human individuals. The repertoire was sequenced with immunoSEQ multiplex PCR; TCRdb's copy has only in-frame clones and lacks some. The repertoire consists of about 1.5 million clones, with 95% to 99% occurring once and the leading ten covering around 0.47%. The sequencing input was naive CD4+ T cells sorted from blood. Subset defined: CD45RA+ positively selected. The receptors were sampled from a man aged 25-45 years in good health.

The chain combines TRBV28 with TRBJ2-7; weak D call: TRBD1 (6 bases). The CDR3 has 14 residues. Germline loops: CDR1 MDHEN, CDR2 SYDVKM. The V end was cut by 10 bases, the J end by 1 base, with 17 bases between. The CDR3 sequence: CATHGPGQSYEQYF. For the CDR3, the DNA is TGTGCCACCCACGGCCCGGGACAATCCTACGAGCAGTACTTC.

The chain carries TRBV30 and TRBJ2-7, with 7 bases identical to TRBD2. From germline, CDR1 is GTSNPN and CDR2 SVGIG (reference sequence). The CDR3 has 12 residues. This CDR3 reads CSGGRDSYEQYF. As DNA, the CDR3 is TGTAGCGGCGGGAGAGACTCCTACGAGCAGTACTTC. The variable domain in full, completed from reference TRBV30 and TRBJ2-7, reads SQTIHQWPATLVQPVGSPLSLECTVEGTSNPNLYWYRQAAGRGLQLLFYSVGIGQISSEVPQNLSASRPQDRQFILSSKKLLLSDSGFYLCSGGRDSYEQYFGPGTRLTVT.

CDR3 amino acids: CASSEQGPSRAQHF. CDR3 coding DNA: TGTGCCAGCTCCGAACAGGGGCCCTCCCGGGCCCAGCATTTT. The rearrangement joins TRBV2 to TRBJ1-5; 7 nucleotides align to TRBD1. V shed 8 bases, J shed 11 bases, and the junction held 15 bases outside the gene matches. CDR3 length: 14 residues. From germline, CDR1 is SNHLY and CDR2 FYNNEI.

The rearrangement uses TRBV7-2 and TRBJ2-5; 7 nucleotides agree with TRBD2. The junction had 14 bases not matched to a gene; V was cut back by 4 bases and J by 6 bases. Germline CDR1 and CDR2: SGHTA and FQGNSA. There are 16 residues in the CDR3. This CDR3 is CASSSWGGGSMKTQYF. Written as DNA, the CDR3 is TGTGCCAGCAGCTCCTGGGGGGGAGGTTCAATGAAGACCCAGTACTTC.

As regards this clone: Other DNA sequences in the same sample also yield this CDR3. The chain couples TRBV27 to TRBJ1-5; D not certain. Trimming removed 0 bases at V and 5 bases at J, with 5 bases between. CDR3 length: 13 amino acids. The germline gives CDR1 MNHEY, CDR2 SMNVEV (reference sequence). The DNA for the CDR3 is TGTGCCAGCAGTTTATCAGGATATCAGCCCCAGCATTTT. Its protein is CASSLSGYQPQHF.

The genes are TRBV27 and TRBJ2-1; 11 nucleotides align to TRBD2. Losses at the gene ends were 7 bases for V and 6 bases for J; bases not matched to a gene: 23. This CDR3 spans 20 amino acids. CDR1 is MNHEY and CDR2 is SMNVEV in the germline V gene (reference sequence). This chain's CDR3 is CASTKLSGTSGWMVSNEQFF. Written as DNA, the CDR3 is TGTGCCAGCACTAAACTCTCCGGGACTAGCGGCTGGATGGTCTCCAATGAGCAGTTCTTC.

V gene TRBV11-2 combines with J gene TRBJ2-1; D is perhaps TRBD2 (6 bases). The V end was cut by 2 bases, the J end by 5 bases, with 13 bases between. The CDR3 is made up of 15 amino acids. The germline gives CDR1 SGHAT, CDR2 FQNNGV. The CDR3 DNA is TGTGCCAGCAGCTTAAGGGCTAGCGTGAACAATGAGCAGTTCTTC. It codes for CASSLRASVNNEQFF. The whole variable domain, remainder taken from reference TRBV11-2 and TRBJ2-1, is EAGVAQSPRYKIIEKRQSVAFWCNPISGHATLYWYQQILGQGPKLLIQFQNNGVVDDSQLPKDRFSAERLKGVDSTLKIQPAKLEDSAVYLCASSLRASVNNEQFFGPGTRLTVL.

V gene TRBV5-1 combines with J gene TRBJ2-5, with 10 bases fitting TRBD1. Trimming removed 5 bases from V and 5 bases from J; junction bases left unmatched: 9. Germline V gene data show CDR1 as SGHRS and CDR2 as YFSETQ. There are 15 residues in the CDR3. CDR3 DNA sequence: TGCGCCAGCAGTCAACTACCGGGACAGGGGGAGACCCAGTACTTC. Encoded protein: CASSQLPGQGETQYF. The full variable domain, in which reference TRBV5-1 and TRBJ2-5 provide the parts outside the CDR3, is KAGVTQTPRYLIKTRGQQVTLSCSPISGHRSVSWYQQTPGQGLQFLFEYFSETQRNKGNFPGRFSGRQFSNSRSEMNVSTLELGDSALYLCASSQLPGQGETQYFGPGTRLLVL.

The table lists this clone with a count of one. V is TRBV27 and J is TRBJ1-2, with 8 bases lining up with TRBD1. Germline assignment: CDR1 MNHEY and CDR2 SMNVEV (reference sequence). J lost 7 bases, V lost 5 bases, and 9 bases had no gene match. This CDR3 has 14 residues. As DNA, the CDR3 is TGTGCCAGCAGTCTACTAGGACAGGGATTTGGCTACACCTTC. Amino acids: CASSLLGQGFGYTF.

V and J are TRBV19 and TRBJ2-3, with D maybe TRBD2 (5 bases). Per the germline V gene, CDR1 is LNHDA and CDR2 is SQIVND (reference sequence). The CDR3 runs to 14 residues. V lost 10 bases, J lost 2 bases, and 16 bases lay in between. The CDR3 DNA reads TGTGCCACTACAGCGGCTCTCTCCACAGATACGCAGTATTTT. Protein sequence: CATTAALSTDTQYF.

The chain combines TRBV9 with TRBJ2-1; D gene unclear. The ends were cut back, 2 bases at V and 4 bases at J, with 10 bases in the middle. This CDR3 has 14 residues. CDR1 and CDR2 from the germline V gene are SGDLS and YYNGEE. The CDR3 nucleotides are TGTGCCAGCAGCGTGGCCCTACAATACAATGAGCAGTTCTTC. It specifies CASSVALQYNEQFF.

V gene TRBV5-4 combines with J gene TRBJ2-3; 7 bases match TRBD2. The J segment lost 2 bases and the V segment lost 4 bases, leaving 4 bases of the junction unmatched. CDR3 length: 14 amino acids. Germline-derived CDR1 and CDR2 are SGHNT and YYREEE (reference sequence). CDR3 amino acids: CASSEAGLTDTQYF. Written as DNA, the CDR3 is TGTGCCAGCAGCGAAGCGGGACTCACAGATACGCAGTATTTT. Full variable domain (missing parts from reference TRBV5-4 and TRBJ2-3): ETGVTQSPTHLIKTRGQQVTLRCSSQSGHNTVSWYQQALGQGPQFIFQYYREEENGRGNFPPRFSGLQFPNYSSELNVNALELDDSALYLCASSEAGLTDTQYFGPGTRLTVL.

V and J are TRBV9 and TRBJ2-1; TRBD2 agrees at 7 bases. This CDR3 is 15 amino acids long. Germline values: CDR1 SGDLS, CDR2 YYNGEE. V lost 0 bases, J lost 9 bases, and 9 bases stayed unmatched. CDR3 in DNA: TGTGCCAGCAGCGTAGGGATCGGAGCGGGACGTGAGCAGTTCTTC. This codes for CASSVGIGAGREQFF.

This chain links TRBV2 with TRBJ2-2; possibly TRBD2 for D (6 bases). V lost 2 bases, J lost 5 bases, and 12 bases lay in between. The V gene's germline CDR1 is SNHLY and CDR2 FYNNEI. The CDR3 totals 15 residues. In DNA form, the CDR3 reads TGTGCCAGCAGTGAAAGCGGGTTGGCGACCGGGGAGCTGTTTTTT. Protein: CASSESGLATGELFF.

The rearrangement joins TRBV30 to TRBJ2-7, with D possibly being TRBD1 or TRBD2 (6 bases each). The CDR3 spans 15 residues. Germline V CDR1 and CDR2: GTSNPN, SVGIG (reference sequence). The V gene lost 1 base and the J gene lost 0 bases, with 13 bases spanning the gap. CDR3 protein: CAWSGGAVLSYEQYF. CDR3 nucleotide sequence: TGTGCCTGGAGTGGGGGGGCGGTCCTCTCCTACGAGCAGTACTTC.

The chain links TRBV10-3 to TRBJ1-5; D is unresolved. Germline V gene sequence: CDR1 ENHRY, CDR2 SYGVKD. This CDR3 has 12 amino acids. V was shortened by 11 bases and J by 0 bases, with 8 bases between the two germline ends. CDR3 sequence reads: CASWGSNQPQHF. The CDR3 DNA is TGTGCCTCTTGGGGTAGCAATCAGCCCCAGCATTTT.

The gene calls are TRBV19 and TRBJ2-7; D assignment may be TRBD1 or TRBD2 (6 bases each). Per the germline V gene, CDR1 is LNHDA and CDR2 is SQIVND (reference sequence). V was clipped by 5 bases and J by 5 bases, with 16 bases between them. The length of the CDR3 is 14 residues. The CDR3 is CASSPRAGGDEQYF. The CDR3 DNA reads TGTGCCAGTAGTCCCCGGGCCGGGGGCGACGAGCAGTACTTC. Supplemented by reference TRBV19 and TRBJ2-7, the full variable domain reads DGGITQSPKYLFRKEGQNVTLSCEQNLNHDAMYWYRQDPGQGLRLIYYSQIVNDFQKGDIAEGYSVSREKKESFPLTVTSAQKNPTAFYLCASSPRAGGDEQYFGPGTRLTVT.

CDR3 residues: CAISEAGTGELYNEQFF. CDR3 DNA sequence: TGTGCCATCAGTGAGGCCGGGACAGGGGAACTCTACAATGAGCAGTTCTTC. The chain has TRBV10-3 and TRBJ2-1; 10 positions match TRBD1. CDR1 and CDR2 from the germline V gene are ENHRY and SYGVKD. This CDR3 comprises 17 residues. The V gene end was trimmed by 2 bases and the J gene end by 3 bases; junction bases not matched to a gene: 7.

The chain has TRBV10-1 and TRBJ2-7; 9 nucleotides agree with TRBD2. Trimming at V came to 10 bases and at J to 3 bases, leaving 13 bases not matched to a gene. Germline V gene data show CDR1 as WNHNN and CDR2 as SYGVQD (reference sequence). This CDR3 is built from 15 residues. The CDR3 sequence is CATSDESGRFYEQYF. In DNA, the CDR3 is TGCGCCACCTCGGACGAGAGCGGGAGGTTCTACGAGCAGTACTTC.